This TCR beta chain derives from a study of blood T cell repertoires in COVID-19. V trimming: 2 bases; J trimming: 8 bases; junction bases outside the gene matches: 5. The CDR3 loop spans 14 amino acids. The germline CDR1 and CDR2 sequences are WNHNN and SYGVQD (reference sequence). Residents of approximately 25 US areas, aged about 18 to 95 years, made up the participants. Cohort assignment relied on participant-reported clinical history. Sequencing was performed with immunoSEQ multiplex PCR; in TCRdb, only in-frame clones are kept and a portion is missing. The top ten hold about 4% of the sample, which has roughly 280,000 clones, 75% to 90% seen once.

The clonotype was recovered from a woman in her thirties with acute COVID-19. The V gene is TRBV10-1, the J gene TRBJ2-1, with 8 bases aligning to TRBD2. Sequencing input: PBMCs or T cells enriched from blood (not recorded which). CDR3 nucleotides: TGCGCCAGCAGTGAGGGACTAGCTTTGGATGAGCAGTTCTTC. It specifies CASSEGLALDEQFF.